The 19 T cell receptor beta chains below come from one sample, sequenced in a study of cytomegalovirus exposure and HLA in healthy donors. Use of 60 Vbeta and 13 Jbeta primers characterized the PCR. Libraries were prepared by immunoSEQ multiplex PCR; TCRdb keeps only in-frame clonotypes and omits some of them. The sample holds some 140,000 clones, over 60% seen once. The sequencing input was PBMCs. The origin of the receptors is a woman aged 55-69 years in good health and CMV-seronegative.

This chain uses TRBV5-1 with TRBJ2-5; TRBD2 might be the D (6 bases). Germline CDR1 reads SGHRS; CDR2 reads YFSETQ. V was clipped by 0 bases and J by 4 bases, with 10 bases between them. The length of the CDR3 is 14 residues. The CDR3 coding sequence is TGCGCCAGCAGCTTGGTCCAGGAGGGAGAGACCCAGTACTTC. Translated: CASSLVQEGETQYF.

This sequence joins TRBV5-1 and TRBJ1-1; the D gene is possibly TRBD1 (5 bases). V shed 2 bases and J shed 5 bases, with 16 bases lying between them. The length of the CDR3 is 15 residues. Germline-derived CDR1 and CDR2 are SGHRS and YFSETQ. CDR3 DNA sequence: TGCGCCAGCAGCTTCCAGGGCCCCCTTTCTACTGAAGCTTTCTTT. It translates to CASSFQGPLSTEAFF.

The chain joins TRBV4-1 to TRBJ2-2; TRBD1 agrees at 8 bases. The CDR3 is 19 residues long. V lost 5 bases to trimming and J lost 0 bases; unmatched junction nucleotides: 14. In germline, CDR1 is MGHRA, CDR2 YSYEKL. The CDR3 DNA sequence: TGCGCCAGCAGCTTCGGGACCAGGGGGCCACGGGCGAACACCGGGGAGCTGTTTTTT. Translation gives CASSFGTRGPRANTGELFF.

V usage is TRBV19 and J usage is TRBJ2-7; 10 bases are a match to TRBD1. Germline lookup yields CDR1 LNHDA and CDR2 SQIVND (reference sequence). J gave up 2 bases and V 2 bases, and 6 bases lay outside the gene matches. The CDR3 has 16 residues. The CDR3 bases are TGTGCCAGTAGTATAAAAGGACAGGGGGTCACCTACGAGCAGTACTTC. It is translated as CASSIKGQGVTYEQYF.

This clone came up a few times. The chain has TRBV6-5 and TRBJ2-2, with 11 bases fitting TRBD1. Germline CDR1 reads MNHEY; CDR2 reads SVGAGI. V lost 6 bases, J lost 7 bases, and 4 bases stayed unmatched. The CDR3 is made up of 14 amino acids. The CDR3 reads CASSPGQGGGELFF. The CDR3, as DNA: TGTGCCAGCAGCCCGGGACAGGGGGGCGGGGAGCTGTTTTTT.

This clone was detected only a few times. The chain has TRBV14 and TRBJ2-5; D possibly corresponds to TRBD1 (6 bases). The CDR3 contains 13 residues. Germline V gives CDR1 SGHDN, CDR2 FVKESK. The V gene lost 6 bases and the J gene lost 1 base, with 9 bases spanning the gap. CDR3 protein: CASSGQIQETQYF. In DNA form, the CDR3 reads TGTGCCAGCAGTGGACAGATCCAAGAGACCCAGTACTTC.

The chain combines TRBV18 with TRBJ2-4; D possibly corresponds to TRBD2 (6 bases). The CDR3 extends over 15 amino acids. CDR1 is KGHSH, CDR2 LQKENI, per germline. The V gene lost 6 bases and the J gene lost 4 bases, with 16 bases spanning the gap. The CDR3, as DNA: TGTGCCAGCTCTGAAAATCACCTAGCGAAAAACATTCAGTACTTC. This gives the protein CASSENHLAKNIQYF.

The V gene is TRBV2, the J gene TRBJ1-5; D is undetermined. Germline V gene sequence: CDR1 SNHLY, CDR2 FYNNEI. The V gene lost 8 bases and the J gene lost 7 bases, with 15 bases spanning the gap. CDR3 length equals 13 residues. The CDR3 here is CASARSEKQPQHF. The CDR3, as DNA: TGTGCCAGCGCGAGGTCCGAAAAGCAGCCCCAGCATTTT.

Only one count was recorded for this clone. The V gene is TRBV19, the J gene TRBJ2-4; TRBD2 matches 7 bases. Germline values: CDR1 LNHDA, CDR2 SQIVND (reference sequence). The CDR3 is 19 residues long. V trimming: 3 bases; J trimming: 1 base; junction bases outside the gene matches: 15. The CDR3 reads CASSILRTSMGGAKNIQYF. The CDR3 nucleotides read TGTGCCAGTAGTATCCTCAGGACTAGTATGGGGGGGGCCAAAAACATTCAGTACTTC.

This chain links TRBV2 with TRBJ2-5; D is uncertain. This CDR3 contains 12 residues. Trimming cost V 4 bases and J 3 bases, with 6 bases left between them. Per germline, CDR1 SNHLY and CDR2 FYNNEI. CDR3 in amino acids: CASSVLEETQYF. The CDR3, as DNA: TGTGCCAGCAGTGTCCTAGAAGAGACCCAGTACTTC.

This clone has just a few counts. The chain couples TRBV10-1 to TRBJ2-5, with 9 bases aligning to TRBD2. CDR3 length: 17 residues. Germline CDR1 is WNHNN and CDR2 is SYGVQD (reference sequence). V lost 0 bases and J lost 1; bases outside the gene matches: 6. As DNA, the CDR3 is TGCGCCAGCAGTGAGTCCGGGCGGGGGGGTCTCCAAGAGACCCAGTACTTC. It encodes CASSESGRGGLQETQYF.

This clone has only one observation. Other DNA sequences within the sample encode an identical CDR3. The rearrangement links TRBV6-4 to TRBJ2-6, with 7 positions matching TRBD1. The length of the CDR3 is 24 residues. Germline V CDR1 and CDR2: MRHNA, SNTAGT. V trimming: 2 bases; J trimming: 0 bases; junction bases outside the gene matches: 25. Written as DNA, the CDR3 is TGTGCCAGCAGTGACAAGACAGGGTATTATCCTCTCCTCCCCTCCCACTCTGGGGCCAACGTCCTGACTTTC. Residues: CASSDKTGYYPLLPSHSGANVLTF.

The genes are TRBV7-9 and TRBJ1-4; the D gene is possibly TRBD1 (6 bases). The CDR3 contains 15 residues. The germline V and J ends were trimmed by 5 bases and 2 bases, with 12 bases remaining between them. In germline, CDR1 is SEHNR, CDR2 FQNEAQ (reference sequence). CDR3 region: CASSPGGSTNEKLFF. The CDR3 DNA follows: TGTGCCAGCAGCCCGGGGGGCAGCACTAATGAAAAACTGTTTTTT.

The CDR3 bases are TGTGCCAGCAGCTTAGGGGCTAGCCTAGCGGGAGAAGAGACCCAGTACTTC. This sequence encodes CASSLGASLAGEETQYF. The V call is TRBV7-2, the J call TRBJ2-5; 10 bases are shared with TRBD2. The germline gives CDR1 SGHTA, CDR2 FQGNSA. Germline trimming cut 1 base from V and 3 bases from J; bases unmatched to any gene: 8. CDR3 size: 17 residues.

The genes are TRBV11-2 and TRBJ2-5, with 11 nucleotides matching TRBD2. There are 15 residues in the CDR3. Trimming at V came to 6 bases and at J to 9 bases, leaving 12 bases not matched to a gene. CDR1 and CDR2 (germline): SGHAT, FQNNGV. The CDR3 protein is CASRTSGAAGLAQYF. The DNA for the CDR3 is TGTGCCAGCAGGACTAGCGGGGCCGCTGGGTTGGCCCAGTACTTC. Filled out from reference TRBV11-2 and TRBJ2-5, the complete variable domain reads EAGVAQSPRYKIIEKRQSVAFWCNPISGHATLYWYQQILGQGPKLLIQFQNNGVVDDSQLPKDRFSAERLKGVDSTLKIQPAKLEDSAVYLCASRTSGAAGLAQYFGPGTRLLVL.

The rearrangement links TRBV19 to TRBJ2-1; D perhaps matches TRBD1 (6 bases). The CDR3 totals 15 residues. Between the trimmed V and J ends, which lost 6 bases and 4 bases, there was a span of 16 bases. Germline V gene lookup returns CDR1 LNHDA and CDR2 SQIVND (reference sequence). The CDR3 is CASSLQGVSYNEQFF. DNA for the CDR3: TGTGCCAGTAGCCTACAGGGCGTCTCGTACAATGAGCAGTTCTTC.

DNA of the CDR3: TGCAGCGGACGGTTGGGCCGCCTGAACACTGAAGCTTTCTTT. This translates into CSGRLGRLNTEAFF. The chain is built from TRBV29-1 and TRBJ1-1; no definite D call. This CDR3 region has 14 residues. Per the germline V gene, CDR1 is SQVTM and CDR2 is ANQGSEA. The V end lost 7 bases, the J end lost 0 bases, and 15 bases lay between the germline ends.

The rearrangement joins TRBV7-3 to TRBJ2-7, with 10 bases lining up with TRBD1. V lost 4 bases and J lost 2; bases outside the gene matches: 5. Germline-derived CDR1 and CDR2 are SGHTA and FQGTGA. This CDR3 is built from 15 residues. This chain's CDR3 is CASSSDGTGAYEQYF. The CDR3 nucleotides are TGTGCCAGCAGCTCAGATGGGACAGGGGCCTACGAGCAGTACTTC.

Written as DNA, the CDR3 is TGCGCCAGCAGTGAGACAGCTGATTATGGCTACACCTTC. It is translated as CASSETADYGYTF. The chain has TRBV10-1 and TRBJ1-2, with no clear D. With 2 bases removed from V and 5 bases from J, the gap between germline ends came to 9 bases. Germline V CDR1 and CDR2: WNHNN, SYGVQD (reference sequence). The CDR3 totals 13 residues.